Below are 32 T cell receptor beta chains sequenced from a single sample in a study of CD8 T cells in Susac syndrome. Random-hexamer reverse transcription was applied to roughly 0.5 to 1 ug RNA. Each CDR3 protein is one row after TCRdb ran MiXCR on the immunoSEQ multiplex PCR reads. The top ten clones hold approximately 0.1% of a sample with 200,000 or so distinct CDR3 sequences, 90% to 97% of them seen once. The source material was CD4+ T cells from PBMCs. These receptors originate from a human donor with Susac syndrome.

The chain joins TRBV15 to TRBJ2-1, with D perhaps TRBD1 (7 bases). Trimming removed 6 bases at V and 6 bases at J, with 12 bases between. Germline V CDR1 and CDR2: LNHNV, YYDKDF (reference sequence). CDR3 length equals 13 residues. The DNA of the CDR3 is TGTGCCACCAGGGGTCAGGGGGGCAATGAGCAGTTCTTC. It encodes CATRGQGGNEQFF.

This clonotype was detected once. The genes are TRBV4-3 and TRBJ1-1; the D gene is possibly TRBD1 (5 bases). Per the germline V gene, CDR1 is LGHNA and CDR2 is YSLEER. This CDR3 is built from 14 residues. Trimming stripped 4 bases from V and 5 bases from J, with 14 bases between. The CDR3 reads CASSLGGGATEAFF. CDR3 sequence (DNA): TGCGCCAGCAGCCTGGGCGGGGGTGCGACTGAAGCTTTCTTT.

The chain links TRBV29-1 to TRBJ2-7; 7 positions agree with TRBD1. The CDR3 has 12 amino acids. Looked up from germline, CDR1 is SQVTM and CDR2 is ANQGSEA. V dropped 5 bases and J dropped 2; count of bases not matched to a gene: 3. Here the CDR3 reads CSVNRGAYEQYF. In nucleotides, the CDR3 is TGCAGCGTTAACAGGGGCGCCTACGAGCAGTACTTC.

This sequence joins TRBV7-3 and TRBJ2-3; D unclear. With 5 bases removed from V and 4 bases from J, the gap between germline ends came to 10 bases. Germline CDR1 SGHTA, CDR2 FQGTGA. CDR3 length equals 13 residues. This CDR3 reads CASSHYSPDTQYF. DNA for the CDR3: TGTGCCAGCAGCCATTACTCCCCAGATACGCAGTATTTT.

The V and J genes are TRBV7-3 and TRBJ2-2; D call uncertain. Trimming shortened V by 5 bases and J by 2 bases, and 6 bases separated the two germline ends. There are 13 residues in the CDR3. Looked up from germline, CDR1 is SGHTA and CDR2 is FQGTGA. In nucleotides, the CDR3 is TGTGCCAGCAGCCAACAAAACACCGGGGAGCTGTTTTTT. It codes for CASSQQNTGELFF.

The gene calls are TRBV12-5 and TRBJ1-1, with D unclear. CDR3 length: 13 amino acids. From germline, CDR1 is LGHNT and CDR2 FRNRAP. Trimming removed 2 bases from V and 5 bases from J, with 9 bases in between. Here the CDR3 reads CASGLSEWTEAFF. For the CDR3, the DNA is TGTGCTAGTGGTTTGTCTGAGTGGACTGAAGCTTTCTTT.

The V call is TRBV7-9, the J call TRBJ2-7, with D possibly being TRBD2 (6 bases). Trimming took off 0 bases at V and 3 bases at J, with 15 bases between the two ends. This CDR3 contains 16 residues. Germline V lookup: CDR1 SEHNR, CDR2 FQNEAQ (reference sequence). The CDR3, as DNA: TGTGCCAGCAGCTTAGCCGAGGGACTTAGGGGCTACGAGCAGTACTTC. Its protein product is CASSLAEGLRGYEQYF.

CDR3 nucleotide sequence: TGTGCCAGCAGACTCTGGGGCGATACGCAGTATTTT. This encodes CASRLWGDTQYF. The chain employs TRBV5-6 and TRBJ2-3; a possible D gene is TRBD1 (5 bases). The CDR3 contains 12 residues. Germline V gene data show CDR1 as SGHDT and CDR2 as YYEEEE. Trimming pared 5 bases from V and 6 bases from J, leaving 10 bases between.

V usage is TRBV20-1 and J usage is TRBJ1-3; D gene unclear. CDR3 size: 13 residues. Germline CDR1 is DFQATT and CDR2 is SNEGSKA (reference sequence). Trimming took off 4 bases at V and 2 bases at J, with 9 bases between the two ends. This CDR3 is CSAKWGAGNTIYF. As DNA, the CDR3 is TGCAGTGCTAAATGGGGAGCTGGAAACACCATATATTTT.

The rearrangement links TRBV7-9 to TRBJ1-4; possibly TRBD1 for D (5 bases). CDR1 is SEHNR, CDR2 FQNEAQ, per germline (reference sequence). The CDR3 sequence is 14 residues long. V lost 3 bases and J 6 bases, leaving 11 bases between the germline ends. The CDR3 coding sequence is TGTGCCAGCAGCTTGGGGGTTGTGGATGAAAAACTGTTTTTT. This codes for CASSLGVVDEKLFF.

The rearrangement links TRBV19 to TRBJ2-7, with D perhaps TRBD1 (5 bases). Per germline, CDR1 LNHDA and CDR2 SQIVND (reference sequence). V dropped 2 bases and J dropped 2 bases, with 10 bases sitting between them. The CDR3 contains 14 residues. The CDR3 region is CASSIQGKAYEQYF. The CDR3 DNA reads TGTGCCAGTAGTATACAGGGTAAGGCCTACGAGCAGTACTTC.

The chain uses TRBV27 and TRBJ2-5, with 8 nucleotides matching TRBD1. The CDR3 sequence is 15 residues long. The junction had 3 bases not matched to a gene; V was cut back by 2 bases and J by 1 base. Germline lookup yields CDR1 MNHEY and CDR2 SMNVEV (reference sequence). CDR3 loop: CASSLVGTGQETQYF. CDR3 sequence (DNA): TGTGCCAGCAGTTTAGTCGGGACAGGCCAAGAGACCCAGTACTTC.

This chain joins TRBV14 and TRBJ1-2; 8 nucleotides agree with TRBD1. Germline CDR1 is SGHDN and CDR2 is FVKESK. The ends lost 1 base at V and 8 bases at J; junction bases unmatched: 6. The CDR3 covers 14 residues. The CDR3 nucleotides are TGTGCCAGCAGCCAAGGACAGGGGCGGAGGGGCTACACCTTC. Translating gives CASSQGQGRRGYTF. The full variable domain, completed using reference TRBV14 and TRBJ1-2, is EAGVTQFPSHSVIEKGQTVTLRCDPISGHDNLYWYRRVMGKEIKFLLHFVKESKQDESGMPNNRFLAERTGGTYSTLKVQPAELEDSGVYFCASSQGQGRRGYTFGSGTRLTVV.

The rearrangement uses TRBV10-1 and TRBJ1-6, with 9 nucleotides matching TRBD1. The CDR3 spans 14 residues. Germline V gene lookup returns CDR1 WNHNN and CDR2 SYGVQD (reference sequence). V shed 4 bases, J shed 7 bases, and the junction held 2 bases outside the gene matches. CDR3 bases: TGCGCCAGCAGTGCGGGACAGGGAAATTCACCCCTCCACTTT. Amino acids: CASSAGQGNSPLHF.

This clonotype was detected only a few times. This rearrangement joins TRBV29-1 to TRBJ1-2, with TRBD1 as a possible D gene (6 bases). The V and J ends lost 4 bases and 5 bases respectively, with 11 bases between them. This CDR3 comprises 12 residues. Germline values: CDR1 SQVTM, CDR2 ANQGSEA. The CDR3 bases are TGCAGCGTTGGCTCAGGGGTTTATGGCTACACCTTC. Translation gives CSVGSGVYGYTF. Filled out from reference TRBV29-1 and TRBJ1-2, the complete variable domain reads SAVISQKPSRDICQRGTSLTIQCQVDSQVTMMFWYRQQPGQSLTLIATANQGSEATYESGFVIDKFPISRPNLTFSTLTVSNMSPEDSSIYLCSVGSGVYGYTFGSGTRLTVV.

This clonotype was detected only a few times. The CDR3 sequence is CASSPGQGVEKLFF. The CDR3 DNA sequence: TGTGCCAGTAGTCCTGGACAGGGGGTGGAAAAACTGTTTTTT. The J gene is TRBJ1-4, the V gene TRBV19, with 10 bases aligning to TRBD1. CDR1 is LNHDA and CDR2 is SQIVND in the germline V gene (reference sequence). The CDR3 loop spans 14 amino acids. V shed 5 bases, J shed 8 bases, and the junction held 5 bases outside the gene matches.

CDR3 nucleotide sequence: TGCAGCGCCGCAGGGAACCGGGACAGCTCCTACAATGAGCAGTTCTTC. It codes for CSAAGNRDSSYNEQFF. The chain carries TRBV29-1 and TRBJ2-1, with TRBD1 identical over 7 bases. The CDR3 spans 16 residues. The J segment lost 0 bases and the V segment lost 7 bases, leaving 12 bases of the junction unmatched. Germline V gives CDR1 SQVTM, CDR2 ANQGSEA.

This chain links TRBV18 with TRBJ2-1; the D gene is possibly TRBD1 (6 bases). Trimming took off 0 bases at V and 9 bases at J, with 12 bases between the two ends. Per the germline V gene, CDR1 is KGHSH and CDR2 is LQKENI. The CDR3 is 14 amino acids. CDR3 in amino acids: CASSPPARGGEQFF. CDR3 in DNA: TGTGCCAGCTCACCACCAGCCAGAGGGGGTGAGCAGTTCTTC.

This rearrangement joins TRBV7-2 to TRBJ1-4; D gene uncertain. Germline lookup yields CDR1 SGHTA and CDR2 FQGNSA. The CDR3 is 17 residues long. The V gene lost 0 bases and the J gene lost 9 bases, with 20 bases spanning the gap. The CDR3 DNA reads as TGTGCCAGCAGCTTAGCGCGACGTGGGCTCTCTAGGAAAAAACTGTTTTTT. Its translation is CASSLARRGLSRKKLFF.

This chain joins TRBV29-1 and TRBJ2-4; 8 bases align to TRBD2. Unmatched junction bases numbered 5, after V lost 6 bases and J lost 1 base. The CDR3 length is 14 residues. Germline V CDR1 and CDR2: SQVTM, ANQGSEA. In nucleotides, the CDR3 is TGCAGCGTGGTAGCGGGGAACGCCAAAAACATTCAGTACTTC. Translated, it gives CSVVAGNAKNIQYF.

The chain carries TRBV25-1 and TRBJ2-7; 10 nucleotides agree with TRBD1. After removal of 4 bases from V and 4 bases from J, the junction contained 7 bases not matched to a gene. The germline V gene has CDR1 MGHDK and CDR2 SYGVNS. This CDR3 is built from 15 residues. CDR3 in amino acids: CASSGSADRGYEQYF. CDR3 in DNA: TGTGCCAGCAGTGGCTCCGCGGACAGGGGGTACGAGCAGTACTTC.

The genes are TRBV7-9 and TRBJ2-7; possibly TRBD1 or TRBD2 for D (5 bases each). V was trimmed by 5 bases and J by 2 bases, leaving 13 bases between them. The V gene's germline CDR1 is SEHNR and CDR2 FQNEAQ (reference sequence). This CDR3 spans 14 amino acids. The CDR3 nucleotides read TGTGCCAGCAGCGCCCTGGGGGTTGCCTACGAGCAGTACTTC. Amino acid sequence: CASSALGVAYEQYF. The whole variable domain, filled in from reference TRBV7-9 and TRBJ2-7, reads DTGVSQNPRHKITKRGQNVTFRCDPISEHNRLYWYRQTLGQGPEFLTYFQNEAQLEKSRLLSDRFSAERPKGSFSTLEIQRTEQGDSAMYLCASSALGVAYEQYFGPGTRLTVT.

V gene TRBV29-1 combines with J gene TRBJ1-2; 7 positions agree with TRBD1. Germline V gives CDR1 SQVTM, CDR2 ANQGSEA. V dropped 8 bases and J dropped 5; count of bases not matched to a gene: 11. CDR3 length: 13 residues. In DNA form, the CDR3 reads TGCAGCATAGGCACGGGACAGAAGTATGGCTACACCTTC. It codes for CSIGTGQKYGYTF.

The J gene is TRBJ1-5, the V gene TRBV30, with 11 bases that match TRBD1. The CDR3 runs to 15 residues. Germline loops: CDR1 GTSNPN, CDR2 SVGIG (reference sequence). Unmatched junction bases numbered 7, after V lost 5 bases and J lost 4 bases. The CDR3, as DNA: TGTGCCTGGGCCCGGGACAGGGGGGAAAATCAGCCCCAGCATTTT. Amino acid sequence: CAWARDRGENQPQHF. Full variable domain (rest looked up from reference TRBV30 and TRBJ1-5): SQTIHQWPATLVQPVGSPLSLECTVEGTSNPNLYWYRQAAGRGLQLLFYSVGIGQISSEVPQNLSASRPQDRQFILSSKKLLLSDSGFYLCAWARDRGENQPQHFGDGTRLSIL.

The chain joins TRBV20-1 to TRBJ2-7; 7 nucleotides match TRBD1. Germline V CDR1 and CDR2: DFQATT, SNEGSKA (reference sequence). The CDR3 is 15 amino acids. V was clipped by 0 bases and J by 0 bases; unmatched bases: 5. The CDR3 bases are TGCAGTGCTAGAGATCACGGGACAGTCTCCTACGAGCAGTACTTC. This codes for CSARDHGTVSYEQYF.

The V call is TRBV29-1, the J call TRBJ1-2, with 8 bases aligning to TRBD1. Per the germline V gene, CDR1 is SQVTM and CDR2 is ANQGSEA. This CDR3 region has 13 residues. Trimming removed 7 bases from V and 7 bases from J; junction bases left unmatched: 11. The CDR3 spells CSAVDRENRGYTF. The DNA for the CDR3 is TGCAGCGCTGTGGACAGGGAGAATCGTGGCTACACCTTC.

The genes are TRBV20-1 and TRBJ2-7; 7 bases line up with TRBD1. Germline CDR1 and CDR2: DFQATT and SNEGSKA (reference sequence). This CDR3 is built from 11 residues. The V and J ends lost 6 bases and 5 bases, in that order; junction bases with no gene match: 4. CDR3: CSAPQGDEQYF. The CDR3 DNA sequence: TGCAGTGCCCCGCAGGGGGACGAGCAGTACTTC.

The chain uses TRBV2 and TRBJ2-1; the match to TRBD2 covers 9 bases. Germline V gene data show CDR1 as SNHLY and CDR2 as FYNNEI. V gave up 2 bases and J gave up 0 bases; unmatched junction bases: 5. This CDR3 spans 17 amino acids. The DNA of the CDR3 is TGTGCCAGCAGTGAATTTGGCGGGGGGGCCTCCTACAATGAGCAGTTCTTC. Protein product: CASSEFGGGASYNEQFF.

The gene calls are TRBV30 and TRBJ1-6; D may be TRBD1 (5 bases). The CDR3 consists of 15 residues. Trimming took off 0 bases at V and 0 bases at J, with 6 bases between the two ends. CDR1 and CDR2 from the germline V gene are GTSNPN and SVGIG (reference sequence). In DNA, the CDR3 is TGTGCCTGGAGTGTTGACAGCTCCTATAATTCACCCCTCCACTTT. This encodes CAWSVDSSYNSPLHF.

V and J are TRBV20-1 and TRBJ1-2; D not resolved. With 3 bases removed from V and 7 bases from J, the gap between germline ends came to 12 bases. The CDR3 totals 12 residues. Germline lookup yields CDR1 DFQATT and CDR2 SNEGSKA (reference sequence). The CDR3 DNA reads TGCAGTGCTAGCGCCCTGTGGGGTGGCTACACCTTC. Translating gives CSASALWGGYTF.

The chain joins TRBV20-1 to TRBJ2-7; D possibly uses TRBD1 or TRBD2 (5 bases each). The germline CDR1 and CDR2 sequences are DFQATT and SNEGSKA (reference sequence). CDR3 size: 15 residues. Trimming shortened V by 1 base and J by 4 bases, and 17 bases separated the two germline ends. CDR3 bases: TGCAGTGCTAGAGCCCTGGGACGGAACAGTTACGAGCAGTACTTC. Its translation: CSARALGRNSYEQYF.

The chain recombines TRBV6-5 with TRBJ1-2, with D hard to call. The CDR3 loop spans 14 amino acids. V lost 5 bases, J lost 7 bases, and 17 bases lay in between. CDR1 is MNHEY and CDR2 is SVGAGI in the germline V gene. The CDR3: CASSAPGRALGYTF. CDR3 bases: TGTGCCAGCAGTGCCCCGGGTCGAGCGCTTGGCTACACCTTC.